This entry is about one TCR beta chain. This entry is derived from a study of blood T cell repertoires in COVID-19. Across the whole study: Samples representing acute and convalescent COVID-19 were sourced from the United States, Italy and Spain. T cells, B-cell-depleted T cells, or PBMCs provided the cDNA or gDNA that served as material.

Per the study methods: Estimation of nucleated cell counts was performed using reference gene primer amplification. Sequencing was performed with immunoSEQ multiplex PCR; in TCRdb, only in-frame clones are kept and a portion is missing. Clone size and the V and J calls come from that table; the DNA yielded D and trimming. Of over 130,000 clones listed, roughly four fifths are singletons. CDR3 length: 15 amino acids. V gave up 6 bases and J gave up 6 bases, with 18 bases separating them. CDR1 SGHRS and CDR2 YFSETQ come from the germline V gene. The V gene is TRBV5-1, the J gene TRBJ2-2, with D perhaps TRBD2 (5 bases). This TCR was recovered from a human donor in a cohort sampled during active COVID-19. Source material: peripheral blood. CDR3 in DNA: TGCGCCAGCACCCTAACCAGCGGAGGTGCCGGGGAGCTGTTTTTT. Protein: CASTLTSGGAGELFF.